This T cell receptor beta chain was observed in a study of technical replicates of blood from several donors. This CDR3 has 16 amino acids. Germline V gives CDR1 SGDLS, CDR2 YYNGEE. With 1 base clipped from V and 3 bases from J, the junction kept 9 bases outside the gene matches. TCRdb's copy holds only in-frame clones and misses some; the assay was immunoSEQ multiplex PCR. In the table there are over 65,000 clones, about 96% of which are singletons. This chain connects TRBV9 to TRBJ1-1; 7 nucleotides agree with TRBD1. The TCR comes from a human donor in good health. What was sequenced was T cells isolated from PBMCs. The CDR3 here is CASSVSLVQGDTEAFF. CDR3 in DNA: TGTGCCAGCAGCGTATCTCTGGTGCAGGGGGACACTGAAGCTTTCTTT.